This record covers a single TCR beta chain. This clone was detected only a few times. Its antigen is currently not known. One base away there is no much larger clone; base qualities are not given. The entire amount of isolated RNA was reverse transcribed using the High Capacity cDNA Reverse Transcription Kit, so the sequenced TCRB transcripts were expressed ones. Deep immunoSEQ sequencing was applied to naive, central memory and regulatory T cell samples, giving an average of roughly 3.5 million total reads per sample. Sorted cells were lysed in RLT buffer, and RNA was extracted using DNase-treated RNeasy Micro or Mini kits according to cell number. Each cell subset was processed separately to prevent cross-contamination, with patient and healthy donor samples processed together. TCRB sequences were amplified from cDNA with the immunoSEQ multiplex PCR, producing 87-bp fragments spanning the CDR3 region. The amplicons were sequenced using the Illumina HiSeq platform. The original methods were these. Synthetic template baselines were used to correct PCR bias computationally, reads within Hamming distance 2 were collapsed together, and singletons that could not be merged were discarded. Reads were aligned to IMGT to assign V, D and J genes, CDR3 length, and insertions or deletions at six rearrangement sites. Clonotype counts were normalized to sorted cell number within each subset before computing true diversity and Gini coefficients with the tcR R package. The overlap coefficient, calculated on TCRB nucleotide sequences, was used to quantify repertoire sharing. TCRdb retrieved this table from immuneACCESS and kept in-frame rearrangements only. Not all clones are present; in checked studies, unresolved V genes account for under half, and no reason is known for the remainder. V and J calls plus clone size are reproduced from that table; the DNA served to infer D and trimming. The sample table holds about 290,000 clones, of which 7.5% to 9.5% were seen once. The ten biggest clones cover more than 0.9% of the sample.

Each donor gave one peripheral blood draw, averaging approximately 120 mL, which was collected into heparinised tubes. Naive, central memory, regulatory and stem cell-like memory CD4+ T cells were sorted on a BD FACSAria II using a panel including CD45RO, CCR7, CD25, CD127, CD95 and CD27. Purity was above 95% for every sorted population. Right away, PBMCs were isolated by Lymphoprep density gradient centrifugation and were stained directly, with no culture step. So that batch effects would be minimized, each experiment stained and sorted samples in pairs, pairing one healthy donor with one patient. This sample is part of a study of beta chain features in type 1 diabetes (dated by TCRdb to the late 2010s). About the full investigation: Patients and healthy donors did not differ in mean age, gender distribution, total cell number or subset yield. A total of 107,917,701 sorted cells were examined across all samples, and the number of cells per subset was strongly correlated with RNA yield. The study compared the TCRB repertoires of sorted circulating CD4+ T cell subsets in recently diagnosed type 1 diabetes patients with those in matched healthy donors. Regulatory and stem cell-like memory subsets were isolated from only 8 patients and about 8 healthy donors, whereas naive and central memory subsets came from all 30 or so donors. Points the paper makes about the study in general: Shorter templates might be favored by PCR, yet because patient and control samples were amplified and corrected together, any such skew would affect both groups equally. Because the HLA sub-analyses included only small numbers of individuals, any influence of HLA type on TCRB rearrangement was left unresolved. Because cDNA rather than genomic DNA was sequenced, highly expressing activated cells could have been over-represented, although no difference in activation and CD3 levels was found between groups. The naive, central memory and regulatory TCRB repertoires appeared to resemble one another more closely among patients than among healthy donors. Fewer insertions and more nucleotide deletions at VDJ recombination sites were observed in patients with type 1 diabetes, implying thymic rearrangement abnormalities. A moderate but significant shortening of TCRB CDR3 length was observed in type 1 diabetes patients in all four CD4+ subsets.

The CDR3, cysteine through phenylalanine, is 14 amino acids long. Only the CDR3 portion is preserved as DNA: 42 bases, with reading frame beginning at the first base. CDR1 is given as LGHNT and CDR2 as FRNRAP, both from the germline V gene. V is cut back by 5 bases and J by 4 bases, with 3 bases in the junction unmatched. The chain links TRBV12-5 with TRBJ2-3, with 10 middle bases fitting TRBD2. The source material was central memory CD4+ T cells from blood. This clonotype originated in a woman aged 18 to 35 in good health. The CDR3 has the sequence CASGQSGGADTQYF. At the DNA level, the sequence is TGTGCTAGTGGTCAGAGCGGGGGGGCAGATACGCAGTATTTT.